A single T cell receptor (beta chain) is shown here with its context. The antigen is not known. The sample is drawn from a study of shared clonotypes between healthy human individuals. The study, taken as a whole, reports: In this cohort, only blood was sampled, and tissue repertoires likely differ. Naive CD4 clonotypes overlapped across a few donors at roughly 5.1%. Among donors, sharing of clonotypes was expected to be affected by sequencing depth.

Original processing methods: Without quality scores, immunoSEQ junctional reads could not be filtered like full-length reads. Sequencing was performed with immunoSEQ multiplex PCR; in TCRdb, only in-frame clones are kept and a portion is missing. D and trimming were read from the DNA, whereas the V and J calls and clone size are those reported in that table. The table shows about 980,000 clones, with 70% to 85% occurring only once. The CDR3 is 13 amino acids. Germline assignment: CDR1 GTSNPN and CDR2 SVGIG (reference sequence). J gave up 5 bases and V 4 bases, and 3 bases lay outside the gene matches.

Sample: memory CD4+ T cells sorted from blood. Subset noted: CD45RA-negative fraction. This receptor was obtained from a man between 18 and 35 years old in good health. The gene calls are TRBV30 and TRBJ2-5; 11 nucleotides line up with TRBD2. The CDR3 loop reads CAWTSGGWETQYF. DNA of the CDR3: TGTGCCTGGACTAGCGGGGGGTGGGAGACCCAGTACTTC.